These 9 T cell receptor beta chains share one sample of origin, sequenced in a study of cytomegalovirus exposure and HLA in healthy donors. The PCR made use of 60 Vbeta and 13 Jbeta primers. Profiled with immunoSEQ multiplex PCR; TCRdb holds only in-frame clones, not every one. This table holds some 200,000 clones, more than 85% found once. Sequencing input: PBMCs. The receptors originated from a woman between 18 and 30 years old in good health and CMV-seronegative.

The chain joins TRBV29-1 to TRBJ1-2; D not resolved. Trimming removed 2 bases at V and 0 bases at J, with 7 bases between. The CDR3 contains 13 residues. The V gene's germline CDR1 is SQVTM and CDR2 ANQGSEA. CDR3 bases: TGCAGCGTTGAACCCGGGTCTAACTATGGCTACACCTTC. Its protein product is CSVEPGSNYGYTF. Supplemented by reference TRBV29-1 and TRBJ1-2, the full variable domain reads SAVISQKPSRDICQRGTSLTIQCQVDSQVTMMFWYRQQPGQSLTLIATANQGSEATYESGFVIDKFPISRPNLTFSTLTVSNMSPEDSSIYLCSVEPGSNYGYTFGSGTRLTVV.

The V and J genes are TRBV12-2 and TRBJ1-2. TRBV12-2 is assigned pseudogene status. The CDR3 consists of 16 residues. The chain's CDR3 is CASRPLTGPGDYGYTF. As DNA, the CDR3 is TGTGCAAGTCGCCCACTCACGGGACCGGGAGACTATGGCTACACCTTC.

The CDR3: CASSPRGGWRPNTGELFF. The CDR3 DNA sequence: TGTGCCAGCAGCCCTAGGGGGGGTTGGCGGCCGAACACCGGGGAGCTGTTTTTT. This sequence joins TRBV7-7 and TRBJ2-2, with D possibly being TRBD2 (7 bases). Trimming removed 5 bases from V and 0 bases from J, with 19 bases in between. This CDR3 contains 18 residues. Germline loops: CDR1 SSHAT, CDR2 FNYEAQ (reference sequence).

The rearrangement joins TRBV7-2 to TRBJ2-2; TRBD2 agrees at 8 bases. V was clipped by 0 bases and J by 7 bases; unmatched bases: 4. Per the germline V gene, CDR1 is SGHTA and CDR2 is FQGNSA. The CDR3 spans 15 residues. CDR3 in DNA: TGTGCCAGCAGCTTAGCGGGCGGGAGGAACGGGGAGCTGTTTTTT. The encoded protein is CASSLAGGRNGELFF.

V is TRBV2 and J is TRBJ2-2, with D perhaps TRBD2 (5 bases). Germline-derived CDR1 and CDR2 are SNHLY and FYNNEI. V was shortened by 7 bases and J by 2 bases, with 17 bases between the two germline ends. The length of the CDR3 is 16 residues. The CDR3 region has the DNA TGTGCCAGCACGATCTTGGACTGGAAAAACACCGGGGAGCTGTTTTTT. Its protein is CASTILDWKNTGELFF.

This sequence joins TRBV7-2 and TRBJ1-5; D might be TRBD1 (6 bases). Germline V gene sequence: CDR1 SGHTA, CDR2 FQGNSA. V lost 5 bases, J lost 7 bases, and 18 bases lay in between. The CDR3 sequence is 15 residues long. CDR3 loop: CASSESTGYGQPQHF. Here the CDR3 DNA reads TGTGCCAGCAGCGAATCCACAGGGTACGGGCAGCCCCAGCATTTT. Based on the CDR3 plus reference TRBV7-2 and TRBJ1-5, the full variable domain is GAGVSQSPSNKVTEKGKDVELRCDPISGHTALYWYRQSLGQGLEFLIYFQGNSAPDKSGLPSDRFSAERTGGSVSTLTIQRTQQEDSAVYLCASSESTGYGQPQHFGDGTRLSIL.

The V and J genes are TRBV15 and TRBJ1-3; D gene unclear. Germline V CDR1 and CDR2: LNHNV, YYDKDF (reference sequence). V lost 0 bases and J lost 4, with 10 bases in between. The CDR3 is 15 residues long. CDR3 in amino acids: CATSRDAGSGNTIYF. Written as DNA, the CDR3 is TGTGCCACCAGCAGAGATGCCGGGTCGGGAAACACCATATATTTT.

Here the CDR3 DNA reads TGTGCCTGGAGTGTAATCACCCGGGACAATCACTACGAGCAGTACTTC. This gives the protein CAWSVITRDNHYEQYF. This chain uses TRBV30 with TRBJ2-7; D might be TRBD1 (6 bases). Trimming removed 0 bases at V and 3 bases at J, with 18 bases between. The germline CDR1 and CDR2 sequences are GTSNPN and SVGIG (reference sequence). The CDR3 is 16 residues long.

The V and J genes are TRBV27 and TRBJ2-1, with D unresolved. The germline gives CDR1 MNHEY, CDR2 SMNVEV (reference sequence). With 0 bases removed from V and 0 bases from J, the gap between germline ends came to 15 bases. CDR3 length: 18 amino acids. The CDR3 DNA follows: TGTGCCAGCAGTTTATCCCCCTTCGGCTACAGCTCCTACAATGAGCAGTTCTTC. It codes for CASSLSPFGYSSYNEQFF.